This TCR beta chain was sequenced for a study of cytomegalovirus exposure and HLA in healthy donors. The study's findings and limits: Earlier analysis looked at TCR beta V segments, and most were productive about 90% or about 30% of the time.

The V end was cut by 1 base, the J end by 7 bases, with 11 bases between. Germline values: CDR1 SGHDT, CDR2 YYEEEE. This CDR3 has 13 residues. The PCR used 60 Vbeta and 13 Jbeta primers. Assay used: immunoSEQ multiplex PCR; TCRdb lists only in-frame clones, some missing. Of 69,000 or so clones in the sample, about 74% were seen once. Concerning this clone: What it binds is not known.

What was sequenced was PBMCs. This TCR derives from a woman aged 55-69 years in good health and CMV-seropositive. This rearrangement joins TRBV5-6 to TRBJ1-2, with D tentatively TRBD1 (5 bases). CDR3 sequence: CASSLLVTAGYTF. CDR3 in DNA: TGTGCCAGCAGCTTGCTGGTGACAGCTGGCTACACCTTC.